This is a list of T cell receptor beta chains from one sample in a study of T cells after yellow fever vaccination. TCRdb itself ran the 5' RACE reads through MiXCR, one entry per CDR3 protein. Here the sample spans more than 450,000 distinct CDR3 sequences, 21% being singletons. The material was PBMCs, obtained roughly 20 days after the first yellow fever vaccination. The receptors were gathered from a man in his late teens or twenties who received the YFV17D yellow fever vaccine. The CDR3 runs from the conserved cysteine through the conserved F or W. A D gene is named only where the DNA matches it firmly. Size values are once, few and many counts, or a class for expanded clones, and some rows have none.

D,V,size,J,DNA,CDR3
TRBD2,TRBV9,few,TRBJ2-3,TGTGCCAGCAGCGTCCCAGCGGGGGGCACAGATACGCAGTATTTT,CASSVPAGGTDTQYF
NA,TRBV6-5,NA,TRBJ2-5,TGTGCCAGCAGTCACCTAAACAGGAACCAAGAGACCCAGTACTTC,CASSHLNRNQETQYF
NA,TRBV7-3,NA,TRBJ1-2,TGTGCCAGCAGCTTAAGGGGGGGATCAGACTATGGCTACACCTTC,CASSLRGGSDYGYTF
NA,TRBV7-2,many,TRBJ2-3,TGTGCCAGCAGCTTTCAACAGGGTGGCGCGGGAGATACGCAGTATTTT,CASSFQQGGAGDTQYF
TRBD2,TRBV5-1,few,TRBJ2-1,TGCGCCAGCAGCCCAGATAGCGGGGGTGGGAGTGAGCAGTTCTTC,CASSPDSGGGSEQFF
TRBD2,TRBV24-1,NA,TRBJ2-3,TGTGCTCGAAAACGTAGCGTTAGCGGGAGCACAGATACGCAGTATTTT,CARKRSVSGSTDTQYF
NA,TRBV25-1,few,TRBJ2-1,TGTGCCAGCAGTGAATATATCGGGGGGCATGAGCAGTTCTTC,CASSEYIGGHEQFF
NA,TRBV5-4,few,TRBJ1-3,TGTGCCAGCAGCTCCGCCCAGGAGCCGAACACCATATATTTT,CASSSAQEPNTIYF
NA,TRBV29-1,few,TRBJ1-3,TGCAGCGTTGTACTGAGATCTGGAAACACCATATATTTT,CSVVLRSGNTIYF
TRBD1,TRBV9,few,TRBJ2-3,TGTGCCTCCAGTCGGGACAGGCCCACAGATACGCAGTATTTT,CASSRDRPTDTQYF
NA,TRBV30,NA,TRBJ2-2,TGTGCCGCGGGCGAAGCGAACACCGGGGAGCTGTTTTTT,CAAGEANTGELFF
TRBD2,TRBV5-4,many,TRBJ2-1,TGTGCCAGCAGCCGACCTAGCGGGGGGGCCTACAATGAGCAGTTCTTC,CASSRPSGGAYNEQFF
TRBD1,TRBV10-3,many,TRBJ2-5,TGTGCCATCAGTGACCCACAGACAGGGCAAGAGACCCAGTACTTC,CAISDPQTGQETQYF
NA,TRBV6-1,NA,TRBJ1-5,TGTGCCAGCCGTGGTCCTGTGGGGACCGACCCCGGGGTCAATCAGCCCCAGCATTTT,CASRGPVGTDPGVNQPQHF
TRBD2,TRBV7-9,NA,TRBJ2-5,TGTGACAGCAGCCTGAGCGGGGAGGAGACCCAGTACTTC,CDSSLSGEETQYF
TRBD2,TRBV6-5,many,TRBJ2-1,TGTGCCAGCCTGGGGGTCGGGGGGTATTACAATGAGCAGTTCTTC,CASLGVGGYYNEQFF
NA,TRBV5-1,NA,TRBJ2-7,TGCGCCAGCAGCGTACTCCTGGGTTACGAGCAGTACTTC,CASSVLLGYEQYF
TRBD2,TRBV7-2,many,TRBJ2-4,TGTGCCAGCAGCTTAGTTAGCGGGGGGGCCTGGCGTAACATTCAGTACTTC,CASSLVSGGAWRNIQYF
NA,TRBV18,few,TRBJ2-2,TGTGCCAGCTCACCACTAGTTCAAACCGGGGAGCTGTTTTTT,CASSPLVQTGELFF
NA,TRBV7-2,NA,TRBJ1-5,TGTGCCAGCAGCTTTAGGGATAGCAATCAGCCCCAGCATTTT,CASSFRDSNQPQHF
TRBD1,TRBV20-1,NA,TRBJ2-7,TGCAGTGCTAACAGGGGTACCGACTTCTACGAGCAGTACTTC,CSANRGTDFYEQYF
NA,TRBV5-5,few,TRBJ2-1,TGTGCCAGCAGCTTTCCGCAGGGTCCCTACTTC,CASSFPQGPYF
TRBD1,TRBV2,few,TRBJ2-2,TGTGCCTCCCAAGGGGGCTATTGGGGTGACGGGGAGCTGTTTTTT,CASQGGYWGDGELFF
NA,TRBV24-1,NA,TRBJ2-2,TGTGCCACCAGTGATAACAGGGTGGACACCGGGGAGCTGTTTTTT,CATSDNRVDTGELFF
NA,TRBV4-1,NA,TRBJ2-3,TGCGCCAGCAGCCAACCCAGAGTAGGAGATACGCAGTATTTT,CASSQPRVGDTQYF
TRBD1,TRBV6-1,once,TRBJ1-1,TGTGCCAGCAGAACCCCGGGACAGAGTCCGAACACTGAAGCTTTCTTT,CASRTPGQSPNTEAFF
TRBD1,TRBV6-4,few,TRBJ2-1,TGTGCCACCCGAGAGGGGGCCCCCATCACTTACAATGAGCAGTTCTTC,CATREGAPITYNEQFF
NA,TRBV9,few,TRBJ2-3,TGTGCCAGCAGCGTATTAGCCTACTCTAGCACAGATACGCAGTATTTT,CASSVLAYSSTDTQYF
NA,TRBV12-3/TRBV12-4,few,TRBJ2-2,TGTGCCAGCATTGACAGAACGAACACCGGGGAGCTGTTTTTT,CASIDRTNTGELFF
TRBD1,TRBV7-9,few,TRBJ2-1,TGTGCCAGCAGCTCGCCCCCCGGGACAGGACGATCTGAGCAGTTCTTC,CASSSPPGTGRSEQFF
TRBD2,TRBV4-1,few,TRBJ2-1,TGCGCCAGCAGGGAAACTAGCGGGGGCGTTCCTTCCTACAATGAGCAGTTCTTC,CASRETSGGVPSYNEQFF
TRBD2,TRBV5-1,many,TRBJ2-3,TGCGCCAGCAGCTTCGTCCAGCGGGGGAGCACAGATACGCAGTATTTT,CASSFVQRGSTDTQYF
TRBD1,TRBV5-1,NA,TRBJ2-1,TGCGCCAGCAGCCATAAACCGGGACAGGGGGCTCCTAGCTCCTACAATGAGCAGTTCTTC,CASSHKPGQGAPSSYNEQFF
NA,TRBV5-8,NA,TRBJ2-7,TGTGCCAGCAGCTTGGAAAGACGGGGCAGCTACGAGCAGTACTTC,CASSLERRGSYEQYF
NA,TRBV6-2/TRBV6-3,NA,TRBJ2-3,TGTGCCAGCAGGCCTCATACCGGGACTAGCACAGATACGCAGTATTTT,CASRPHTGTSTDTQYF
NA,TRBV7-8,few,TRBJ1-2,TGTGCCAGCAGCTTTTCGGGTGTAGCTAACTATGGCTACACCTTC,CASSFSGVANYGYTF
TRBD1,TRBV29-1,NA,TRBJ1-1,TGCAGCGTTGAAGATTACGGGACAGGGAAAGCGGCTTTCTTT,CSVEDYGTGKAAFF
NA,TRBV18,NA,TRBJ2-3,TGTGCCAGCTCACCACCGGGACGGACGGTCACAGATACGCAGTATTTT,CASSPPGRTVTDTQYF
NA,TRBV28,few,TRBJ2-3,TGTGCCAGCAGGTACCCATCGACTGCAGATACGCAGTATTTT,CASRYPSTADTQYF
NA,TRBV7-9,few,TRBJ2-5,TGTGCCAGCGGGATCAGCGGGGAGACCCAGTACTTC,CASGISGETQYF
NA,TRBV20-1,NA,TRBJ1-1,TGCAGTGTCGCCCCCGGGGATGAAGCTTTCTTT,CSVAPGDEAFF
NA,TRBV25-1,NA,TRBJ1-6,TGTGCCAGCAGTGCATGGCAGGGGCCCTACTATAATTCACCCCTCCACTTT,CASSAWQGPYYNSPLHF
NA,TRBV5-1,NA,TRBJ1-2,TGCGCCAGCAGCTTGGCCGGGGCGATTACTAACTATGGCTACACCTTC,CASSLAGAITNYGYTF
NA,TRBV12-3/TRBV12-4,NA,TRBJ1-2,TGTGCCAGCAGTTGGTCCTATGGCTACACCTTC,CASSWSYGYTF
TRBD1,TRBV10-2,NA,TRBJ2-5,TGCGCCAGCAGGGGGGGACAGGGGATCGAGACCCAGTACTTC,CASRGGQGIETQYF
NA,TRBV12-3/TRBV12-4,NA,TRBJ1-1,TGTGCCAGCAGTTTACAGGGTTCGGAAGCTTTCTTT,CASSLQGSEAFF
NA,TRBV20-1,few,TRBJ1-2,TGCAGTGCTAGAGCACAGCCTGAACCCTATGGCTACACCTTC,CSARAQPEPYGYTF
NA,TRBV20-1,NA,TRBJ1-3,TGCAGTGCTAGAGACACGGGGCGTGGAAACACCATATATTTT,CSARDTGRGNTIYF
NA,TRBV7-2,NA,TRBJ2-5,TGTGCCAGCAGCCCGCGACGGGCCCAAGAGACCCAGTACTTC,CASSPRRAQETQYF